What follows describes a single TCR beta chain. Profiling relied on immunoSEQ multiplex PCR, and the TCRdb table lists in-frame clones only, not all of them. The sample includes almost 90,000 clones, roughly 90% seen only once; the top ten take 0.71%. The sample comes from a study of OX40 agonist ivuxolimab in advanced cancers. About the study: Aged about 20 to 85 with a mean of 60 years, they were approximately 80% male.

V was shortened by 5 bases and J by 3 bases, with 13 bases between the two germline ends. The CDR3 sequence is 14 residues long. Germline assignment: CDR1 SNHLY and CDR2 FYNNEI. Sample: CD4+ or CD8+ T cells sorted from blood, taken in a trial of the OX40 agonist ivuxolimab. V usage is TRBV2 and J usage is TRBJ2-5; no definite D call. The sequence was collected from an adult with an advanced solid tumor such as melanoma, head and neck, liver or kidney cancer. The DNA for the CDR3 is TGTGCCAGCAGTTATGTCACAGCGAAAGAGACCCAGTACTTC. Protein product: CASSYVTAKETQYF. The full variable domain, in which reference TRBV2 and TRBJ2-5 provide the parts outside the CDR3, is EPEVTQTPSHQVTQMGQEVILRCVPISNHLYFYWYRQILGQKVEFLVSFYNNEISEKSEIFDDQFSVERPDGSNFTLKIRSTKLEDSAMYFCASSYVTAKETQYFGPGTRLLVL.